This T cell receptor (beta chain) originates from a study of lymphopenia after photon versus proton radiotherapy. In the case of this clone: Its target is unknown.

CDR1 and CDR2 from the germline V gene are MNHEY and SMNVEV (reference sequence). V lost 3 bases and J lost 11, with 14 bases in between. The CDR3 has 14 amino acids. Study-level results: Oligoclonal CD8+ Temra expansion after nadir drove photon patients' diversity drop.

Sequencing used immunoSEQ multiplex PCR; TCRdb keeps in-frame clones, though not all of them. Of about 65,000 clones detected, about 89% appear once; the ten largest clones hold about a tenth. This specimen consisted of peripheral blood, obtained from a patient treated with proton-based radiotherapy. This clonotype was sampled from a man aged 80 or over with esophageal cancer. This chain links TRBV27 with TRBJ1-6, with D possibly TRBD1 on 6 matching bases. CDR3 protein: CASSFGLGGPPLHF. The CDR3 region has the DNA TGTGCCAGCAGTTTTGGGCTGGGGGGGCCACCCCTCCACTTT.